These T cell receptor beta chains were read from a single sample in a study of cytomegalovirus exposure and HLA in healthy donors. The repertoire was sequenced with immunoSEQ multiplex PCR; TCRdb's copy has only in-frame clones and lacks some. Of about 150,000 clones in the sample, roughly 89% were seen once. The sequenced sample was PBMCs. Receptor source: a woman younger than 30 in good health and CMV-seropositive. CDR3s include the opening cysteine and the closing phenylalanine or tryptophan. Fields, in order: V gene, clone size, J gene, D gene, CDR3 DNA, CDR3 protein. D genes are given only for firm matches. The listing skips clone size in some rows; elsewhere it reads once, few, many or a size class.

>TRBV2|NA|TRBJ1-5|TRBD1
TGTGCCAGCAAGGAGACAGGGCCCACGAACCAGCCCCAGCATTTT
CASKETGPTNQPQHF
>TRBV13|NA|TRBJ2-1|NA
TGTGCCAGCAGTCCAACCCAGGGGCTAGCTTCTGAGCAGTTCTTC
CASSPTQGLASEQFF
>TRBV14|once|TRBJ1-2|TRBD1
TGTGCCAGCAGCCCTAGGACAGGGGGCGGCTACACCTTC
CASSPRTGGGYTF
>TRBV5-4|NA|TRBJ2-7|NA
TGTGCCAGCAGCGCCCCCGGGTCCTACGAGCAGTACTTC
CASSAPGSYEQYF
>TRBV5-6|NA|TRBJ2-2|NA
TGTGCCAGCAGCTCCGGACAGTCGGCATCCGGGGAGCTGTTTTTT
CASSSGQSASGELFF
>TRBV6-1|NA|TRBJ1-2|NA
TGTGCCAGCAGTGCTCCGGGGGGTATTGAGGGCTACACCTTC
CASSAPGGIEGYTF
>TRBV7-2|NA|TRBJ1-2|TRBD1
TGTGCCAGCAGCCATATACGGACAGGCTATGGCTACACCTTC
CASSHIRTGYGYTF
>TRBV19|NA|TRBJ2-1|NA
TGTGCCAGTAGTTTCGAGAGGGAGACGTTCAATGAGCAGTTCTTC
CASSFERETFNEQFF
>TRBV5-1|NA|TRBJ2-7|TRBD1
TGCGCCAGCAGCTTGGGACAGGGTGTTTACGAGCAGTACTTC
CASSLGQGVYEQYF
>TRBV30|NA|TRBJ2-7|TRBD2
TGTGCCTGGAGTGTACGGGGGGGGTTACCCTACGAGCAGTACTTC
CAWSVRGGLPYEQYF
>TRBV7-9|once|TRBJ2-7|TRBD1
TGTGCCAGCAGCTTAGTCAGGGGGCAGTCCTACGAGCAGTACTTC
CASSLVRGQSYEQYF
>TRBV4-2|NA|TRBJ2-4|TRBD2
TGTGCCAGCAGCCAAGAATTAGCGGGAGCCAAAAACATTCAGTACTTC
CASSQELAGAKNIQYF
>TRBV7-8|NA|TRBJ2-6|TRBD1
TGTGCCAGCAGCCTAGGACAGGGTCTGGCCAACGTCCTGACTTTC
CASSLGQGLANVLTF
>TRBV12-5|NA|TRBJ1-1|NA
TGTGCTAGTGGTTTGGTAGCAAGTTACACTGAAGCTTTCTTT
CASGLVASYTEAFF
>TRBV18|once|TRBJ1-1|NA
TGTGCCAGCTCACCTTCGGGGGGGACGAACACTGAAGCTTTCTTT
CASSPSGGTNTEAFF
>TRBV28|NA|TRBJ1-5|NA
TGTGCCAGCAGTTTATTAGGGGCCAACAATCAGCCCCAGCATTTT
CASSLLGANNQPQHF
>TRBV28|NA|TRBJ2-7|NA
TGTGCCAGCAGTTCCAGGGGACCCTACGAGCAGTACTTC
CASSSRGPYEQYF
>TRBV14|NA|TRBJ2-1|NA
TGTGCCAGCAGCCAAGCGGGAGCCTACAATGAGCAGTTCTTC
CASSQAGAYNEQFF
>TRBV30|NA|TRBJ1-5|NA
TGTGCCTGGAGTCCGAGCAGGTGGAATCAGCCCCAGCATTTT
CAWSPSRWNQPQHF
>TRBV18|NA|TRBJ1-1|TRBD1
TGTGCCAGCTCACAGACAGGGGGCGGACGAGCTTTCTTT
CASSQTGGGRAFF
>TRBV4-2|NA|TRBJ1-5|TRBD1
TGTGCCAGCAGCCAAGGTATAGACAGGGGGAGAAATCAGCCCCAGCATTTT
CASSQGIDRGRNQPQHF
>TRBV19|NA|TRBJ2-7|NA
TGTGCCAGTAGTATTAGAGGGAACCCCTACGAGCAGTACTTC
CASSIRGNPYEQYF
>TRBV2|NA|TRBJ2-5|TRBD2
TGTGCCAGCAGTGACCCAGCGGGACCAGAGACCCAGTACTTC
CASSDPAGPETQYF
>TRBV6-5|NA|TRBJ1-2|TRBD1
TGTGCCAGCAGCCGTGGGACAGGGGATGGCTACACCTTC
CASSRGTGDGYTF
>TRBV28|NA|TRBJ1-1|NA
TGTGCCAGCAGTTCTTACCGAGGGGGGAACACTGAAGCTTTCTTT
CASSSYRGGNTEAFF
>TRBV6-5|once|TRBJ2-7|NA
TGTGCCAGCAGTTACAGGGGTCCCTACGAGCAGTACTTC
CASSYRGPYEQYF
>TRBV9|NA|TRBJ2-6|TRBD1
TGTGCCAGCAGCTTCCGGGACAGTGTCTCTGGGGCCAACGTCCTGACTTTC
CASSFRDSVSGANVLTF
>TRBV4-3|NA|TRBJ1-5|NA
TGCGCCAGCAGCCAAGATCTTGATCAGCCCCAGCATTTT
CASSQDLDQPQHF
>TRBV7-2|medium-sized|TRBJ2-7|NA
TGTGCCAGCAGCTTATCCAGTAACCACGAGCAGTACTTC
CASSLSSNHEQYF
>TRBV6-5|NA|TRBJ2-7|TRBD2
TGTGCCAGCAGTTACACGGCGGGAGGGCCCTCCTACGAGCAGTACTTC
CASSYTAGGPSYEQYF
>TRBV5-4|NA|TRBJ1-2|TRBD1
TGTGCCAGCAGCTTAGACAGGGGCATCCGCTATGGCTACACCTTC
CASSLDRGIRYGYTF
>TRBV7-8|NA|TRBJ2-3|NA
TGTGCCAGCAGCTTTCTAGCTGACAGCGGGCTTGGTACGCAGTATTTT
CASSFLADSGLGTQYF
>TRBV5-6|NA|TRBJ1-1|NA
TGTGCCAGCAGCTTGGCCGCTGGGGGGTTCACTGAAGCTTTCTTT
CASSLAAGGFTEAFF
>TRBV19|NA|TRBJ2-2|TRBD2
TGTGCCAGTACCCAGGGACTAGCGGGAGGGCCGAGCACCGGGGAGCTGTTTTTT
CASTQGLAGGPSTGELFF
>TRBV27|NA|TRBJ1-5|NA
TGTGCCAGCAGTAGCCACAGGAATCAGCCCCAGCATTTT
CASSSHRNQPQHF
>TRBV9|NA|TRBJ1-3|TRBD1
TGTGCCAGCAGCGAGGGACAGTCGGCTGGAAACACCATATATTTT
CASSEGQSAGNTIYF
>TRBV9|NA|TRBJ1-2|NA
TGTGCCAGCAGCGTTAGCGTTAACTATGGCTACACCTTC
CASSVSVNYGYTF
>TRBV30|once|TRBJ2-4|NA
TGTGCCTGGAATTCGGGACTGTCAAACATTCAGTACTTC
CAWNSGLSNIQYF
>TRBV18|NA|TRBJ1-2|NA
TGTGCCAGCTCACCGGGTCAGGGGTTAAAGGGCTACACCTTC
CASSPGQGLKGYTF
>TRBV30|once|TRBJ1-2|TRBD1
TGTGCCTGGAGTGTAGCTGGGACAGGGGGAAACTATGGCTACACCTTC
CAWSVAGTGGNYGYTF
>TRBV28|NA|TRBJ2-3|NA
TGTGCCAGCAGTTTAATAAGGGAGGCGGGCTGGAATACGCAGTATTTT
CASSLIREAGWNTQYF
>TRBV6-1|few|TRBJ1-2|NA
TGTGCCAGCAGTGAAGCAGAAGGGGCCTATGGCTACACCTTC
CASSEAEGAYGYTF
>TRBV5-4|once|TRBJ2-7|NA
TGTGCCAGCAGCTTGGCAGGCGGGGTCGAGCAGTACTTC
CASSLAGGVEQYF
>TRBV10-3|NA|TRBJ2-5|NA
TGTGCCATCAGTGCCGGGACTCACCAAGAGACCCAGTACTTC
CAISAGTHQETQYF
>TRBV1|NA|TRBJ2-7|NA
TGCACCAGCAGCCCTTGTAGCGGGAGATTCTACGAGCAGTACTTC
CTSSPCSGRFYEQYF
>TRBV12-5|once|TRBJ2-1|TRBD2
TGTGCTAGTGGTTTGGTACGGAGACTAGCGGCCCCTAATACATACAATGAGCAGTTCTTC
CASGLVRRLAAPNTYNEQFF
>TRBV19|NA|TRBJ2-7|TRBD2
TGTGCCAGTAGTGGGAGCGGGGTCTCCTACGAGCAGTACTTC
CASSGSGVSYEQYF
>TRBV4-1|NA|TRBJ2-5|NA
TGCGCCAGCAGCCATTCGGGTCGTGGGGAGACCCAGTACTTC
CASSHSGRGETQYF
>TRBV18|NA|TRBJ1-5|NA
TGTGCCAGCTCACCACCGTCAGCAGGGAACAATCAGCCCCAGCATTTT
CASSPPSAGNNQPQHF
>TRBV20-1|NA|TRBJ1-2|NA
TGCAGTGGGGTAGGGGATGGCTACACCTTC
CSGVGDGYTF
>TRBV5-4|NA|TRBJ2-1|NA
TGTGCCAGCAGCTTGGGTCAGGGTGTCGGTGAGCAGTTCTTC
CASSLGQGVGEQFF
>TRBV19|NA|TRBJ1-2|NA
TGTGCCAGTAGTATAAGGGCAGGGGTGGGCTATGGCTACACCTTC
CASSIRAGVGYGYTF
>TRBV18|few|TRBJ1-3|TRBD1
TGTGCCAGCTCACTGGGGACAGGGGGCGAAAACACCATATATTTT
CASSLGTGGENTIYF
>TRBV19|NA|TRBJ2-7|TRBD1
TGTGCCAGTAGGGAAGGGGGACAGAAGTTCTACGAGCAGTACTTC
CASREGGQKFYEQYF
>TRBV21-1|NA|TRBJ2-2|NA
TGTGCCAGCAGCAAAGCTCGACAGGGTGGGGAGACCGGGGAGCTGTTTTTT
CASSKARQGGETGELFF
>TRBV6-5|NA|TRBJ1-5|TRBD1
TGTGCCAGCACCCCGGGACAGGGCAATCAGCCCCAGCATTTT
CASTPGQGNQPQHF
>TRBV9|once|TRBJ2-2|NA
TGTGCCAGCAGCGTAGTTAGTAGAGGTGTCACCGGGGAGCTGTTTTTT
CASSVVSRGVTGELFF
>TRBV15|NA|TRBJ1-5|NA
TGTGCCACCAGCAGAGATCAGGGGCGCAATCAGCCCCAGCATTTT
CATSRDQGRNQPQHF
>TRBV11-3|NA|TRBJ2-7|NA
TGTGCCAGCAGCTTAGGAAGCGACGAGCAGTACTTC
CASSLGSDEQYF
>TRBV7-6|NA|TRBJ2-1|TRBD2
TGTGCCAGCAGCTTAGGAAGCGGGAGGACAGACAATGAGCAGTTCTTC
CASSLGSGRTDNEQFF